A single sample gave rise to the 26 T cell receptor beta chains below, sequenced in a study of blood T cell repertoires in COVID-19 (TCRdb year 2020). Library prep was done by the immunoSEQ multiplex PCR assay. The source is immuneACCESS, and TCRdb retained only in-frame sequences with V and J called. Part of the clones is not carried over; for the studies checked, unresolved V genes explain less than half of this, and the remainder is unexplained. A total of approximately 120,000 clones appear in this sample, around three quarters of them only once. The ten largest make up around 4.2% of the sample. The sequenced material came from peripheral blood. These TCRs come from a human donor in a cohort sampled during active or convalescent COVID-19.

This chain joins TRBV20-1 and TRBJ1-4; D might be TRBD1 (5 bases). The CDR3 length is 11 residues. Germline V lookup: CDR1 DFQATT, CDR2 SNEGSKA (reference sequence). CDR3 DNA sequence: TGCAGCCCAGGGATGGGGGAAAAACTGTTTTTT. This gives the protein CSPGMGEKLFF.

The gene calls are TRBV7-3 and TRBJ2-7; 10 positions agree with TRBD1. The V gene's germline CDR1 is SGHTA and CDR2 FQGTGA. This CDR3 is 13 amino acids long. V was clipped by 5 bases and J by 7 bases; unmatched bases: 5. The CDR3 DNA reads TGTGCCAGCAGCATTGACAGGGGGCTTGAGCAGTACTTC. This codes for CASSIDRGLEQYF. The variable domain in full, with the rest retrieved from reference TRBV7-3 and TRBJ2-7, is GAGVSQTPSNKVTEKGKYVELRCDPISGHTALYWYRQSLGQGPEFLIYFQGTGAADDSGLPNDRFFAVRPEGSVSTLKIQRTERGDSAVYLCASSIDRGLEQYFGPGTRLTVT.

The chain employs TRBV28 and TRBJ2-5, with 12 bases lining up with TRBD2. This CDR3 comprises 15 residues. From germline, CDR1 is MDHEN and CDR2 SYDVKM. V was pared by 6 bases and J by 2 bases, with 4 bases of the junction left unmatched. As DNA, the CDR3 is TGTGCCAGCAGACCGACTAGCGGGGGTCAAGAGACCCAGTACTTC. This translates into CASRPTSGGQETQYF.

The chain has TRBV5-8 and TRBJ2-7, with TRBD1 identical over 9 bases. CDR3 size: 16 residues. The germline V gene encodes CDR1 SGHTS and CDR2 YDEGEE. V lost 3 bases, J lost 3 bases, and 10 bases stayed unmatched. The CDR3 is CASSSGRTGEIYEQYF. The CDR3 coding sequence is TGTGCCAGCAGCTCGGGCCGGACAGGGGAAATCTACGAGCAGTACTTC.

The gene calls are TRBV15 and TRBJ2-4; no clear D. Germline CDR1 is LNHNV and CDR2 is YYDKDF (reference sequence). V was trimmed by 3 bases and J by 1 base, leaving 13 bases between them. The CDR3 runs 16 residues. The CDR3 protein is CATSRTGGSAKNIQYF. DNA of the CDR3: TGTGCCACCAGCAGGACTGGTGGGTCCGCCAAAAACATTCAGTACTTC.

This chain joins TRBV5-1 and TRBJ1-2; 7 nucleotides agree with TRBD1. The CDR3 is 15 amino acids. CDR1 is SGHRS and CDR2 is YFSETQ in the germline V gene. After removal of 3 bases from V and 0 bases from J, the junction contained 5 bases not matched to a gene. This chain's CDR3 is CASSWTGGSNYGYTF. The CDR3 DNA sequence: TGCGCCAGCAGCTGGACAGGAGGGTCTAACTATGGCTACACCTTC.

The chain carries TRBV21-1 and TRBJ2-7; the table names TRBD1, a call not compared with the DNA. TRBV21-1 is recorded as a pseudogene. This CDR3 contains 13 residues. The CDR3 DNA is TGTGCCAGCAGCGAGGACAGGGGAGGCGAGCAGTACTTC. It specifies CASSEDRGGEQYF.

This sequence joins TRBV6-6 and TRBJ2-2, with TRBD1 matching over 7 bases. The ends lost 6 bases at V and 2 bases at J; junction bases unmatched: 6. This CDR3 region has 15 residues. Germline V lookup: CDR1 MNHNY, CDR2 SVGAGI (reference sequence). The CDR3 loop reads CASRDGTANTGELFF. CDR3 in DNA: TGTGCCAGCAGAGATGGGACAGCAAACACCGGGGAGCTGTTTTTT.

The rearrangement links TRBV3-1 (or the pseudogene TRBV3-2) to TRBJ1-4, with no clear D. This CDR3 has 16 residues. Germline CDR1 and CDR2: LGHDT and YNNKEL (reference sequence). Trimming left V 0 bases short and J 3 bases short, with 11 bases between. The CDR3 DNA follows: TGTGCCAGCAGCCAAGAGCGCGGGATCCCTAATGAAAAACTGTTTTTT. Translated, it gives CASSQERGIPNEKLFF.

The V call is TRBV7-9, the J call TRBJ1-2, with no clear D. The CDR3 consists of 12 residues. Germline loops: CDR1 SEHNR, CDR2 FQNEAQ (reference sequence). V was trimmed by 5 bases and J by 8 bases, leaving 12 bases between them. CDR3 loop: CASSQNYNGYTF. The CDR3 DNA reads TGTGCCAGCAGCCAAAACTATAACGGCTACACCTTC.

To note about this clone: The junction differs from germline at one of its ends, possibly a read error. The rearrangement uses TRBV27 and TRBJ1-6; maybe TRBD1 (5 bases). This CDR3 spans 15 amino acids. Germline CDR1 and CDR2: MNHEY and SMNVEV (reference sequence). The CDR3 region is CASSSLGGYSSPLHF. DNA of the CDR3: TGTGCCAGCAGCTCCCTCGGGGGATATAGTTCACCCCTCCACTTT.

The rearrangement joins TRBV6-2 or TRBV6-3 to TRBJ2-2; weak D call: TRBD1 (6 bases). Germline CDR1 and CDR2: MNHEY and SVGEGT. The germline V and J ends were trimmed by 3 bases and 3 bases, with 14 bases remaining between them. The CDR3 loop spans 16 amino acids. The CDR3: CASSYPTGRDTGELFF. The DNA of the CDR3 is TGTGCCAGCAGTTATCCCACAGGGAGAGACACCGGGGAGCTGTTTTTT.

This clone showed up just once. The chain couples TRBV7-9 to TRBJ2-1; D is undetermined. V lost 1 base, J lost 11 bases, and 15 bases lay in between. The length of the CDR3 is 14 residues. Germline V CDR1 and CDR2: SEHNR, FQNEAQ (reference sequence). For the CDR3, the DNA is TGTGCCAGCAGCTTAGGTCCTCACCCGGTTAAGCAGTTCTTC. Its translation: CASSLGPHPVKQFF.

The chain has TRBV15 and TRBJ2-3; 8 positions agree with TRBD2. V lost 2 bases and J lost 2; bases outside the gene matches: 12. This CDR3 comprises 18 residues. Germline loops: CDR1 LNHNV, CDR2 YYDKDF (reference sequence). The CDR3 spells CATSRSYRSGGHTDTQYF. The CDR3 DNA reads as TGTGCCACCAGCAGATCGTACCGGAGCGGGGGACACACAGATACGCAGTATTTT.

This clone has ten or more counts. CDR3 sequence: CASSMRLAGAGEQYF. Here the CDR3 DNA reads TGTGCCAGTAGTATGAGACTAGCGGGAGCCGGCGAGCAGTACTTC. This chain connects TRBV19 to TRBJ2-7; TRBD2 agrees at 12 bases. CDR1 and CDR2 from the germline V gene are LNHDA and SQIVND (reference sequence). The CDR3 runs to 15 residues. V shed 3 bases, J shed 6 bases, and the junction held 6 bases outside the gene matches.

The J gene is TRBJ2-3, the V gene TRBV28; 7 bases match TRBD2. CDR3 length equals 15 residues. V trimming: 5 bases; J trimming: 3 bases; junction bases outside the gene matches: 8. The germline V gene has CDR1 MDHEN and CDR2 SYDVKM. This CDR3 reads CASSRPGLSTDTQYF. DNA for the CDR3: TGTGCCAGCAGTAGGCCGGGACTATCTACAGATACGCAGTATTTT.

The chain joins TRBV19 to TRBJ2-5; a weak D match, TRBD2 (6 bases). CDR3 size: 15 residues. With 3 bases removed from V and 2 bases from J, the gap between germline ends came to 13 bases. The germline CDR1 and CDR2 sequences are LNHDA and SQIVND (reference sequence). The CDR3 region is CASSMRDWIQETQYF. The CDR3 region has the DNA TGTGCCAGTAGTATGCGGGACTGGATACAAGAGACCCAGTACTTC.

In regard to this clone: The same CDR3 can be traced to other DNA sequences in this sample. The chain joins TRBV5-1 to TRBJ1-1; the match to TRBD1 covers 7 bases. Germline CDR1 is SGHRS and CDR2 is YFSETQ. The CDR3 is 14 amino acids. V was clipped by 3 bases and J by 5 bases; unmatched bases: 7. The CDR3 DNA reads as TGCGCCAGCAGCTCCGACAGGGTTTGGACTGAAGCTTTCTTT. It yields the protein CASSSDRVWTEAFF.

V is TRBV6-5 and J is TRBJ2-1; 10 nucleotides align to TRBD1. CDR3 length equals 15 residues. The ends lost 6 bases at V and 4 bases at J; junction bases unmatched: 6. In germline, CDR1 is MNHEY, CDR2 SVGAGI. CDR3 DNA sequence: TGTGCCAGCAGGGCGGACAGGGGGACTTACAATGAGCAGTTCTTC. This encodes CASRADRGTYNEQFF.

This clone has more than one count but fewer than ten. The chain links TRBV7-8 to TRBJ1-5; D perhaps matches TRBD1 (5 bases). V lost 3 bases to trimming and J lost 6 bases, with 12 bases between them. Per the germline V gene, CDR1 is SGHVS and CDR2 is FQNEAQ. This CDR3 region has 14 residues. The CDR3 region is CASSFGRVSQPQHF. The CDR3, as DNA: TGTGCCAGCAGCTTTGGCAGGGTGAGTCAGCCCCAGCATTTT.

The rearrangement joins TRBV9 to TRBJ2-2; the match to TRBD1 covers 10 bases. This CDR3 is 21 amino acids long. Trimming cost V 3 bases and J 0 bases; bases outside gene matches: 17. The germline V gene has CDR1 SGDLS and CDR2 YYNGEE. This CDR3 is CASSATPRDRGFKANTGELFF. CDR3 nucleotide sequence: TGTGCCAGCAGCGCAACCCCCCGGGACAGGGGTTTCAAAGCGAACACCGGGGAGCTGTTTTTT.

In regard to this clone: One junction end disagrees with the germline gene, perhaps due to a read error. The chain employs TRBV4-1 and TRBJ2-7; 12 bases line up with TRBD2. This CDR3 contains 15 residues. CDR1 is MGHRA, CDR2 YSYEKL, per germline. Here the CDR3 DNA reads TGCGTCAGCAGCCAATCTAGCGGGAGGGGTTACGAGCAGTACTTC. Its translation: CVSSQSSGRGYEQYF.

This clone was detected only once. J is TRBJ2-1 and V is TRBV5-1; 8 bases align to TRBD2. This CDR3 region has 14 residues. J lost 12 bases, V lost 4 bases, and 12 bases had no gene match. Germline V CDR1 and CDR2: SGHRS, YFSETQ. CDR3: CASSPAGGARRQFF. CDR3 DNA sequence: TGCGCCAGCAGCCCCGCGGGAGGCGCTCGTCGGCAGTTCTTC. The full variable domain, with the rest looked up from reference TRBV5-1 and TRBJ2-1, is KAGVTQTPRYLIKTRGQQVTLSCSPISGHRSVSWYQQTPGQGLQFLFEYFSETQRNKGNFPGRFSGRQFSNSRSEMNVSTLELGDSALYLCASSPAGGARRQFFGPGTRLTVL.

This clone appeared once. This chain connects TRBV18 to TRBJ2-5; 8 bases line up with TRBD2. The length of the CDR3 is 18 residues. J gave up 4 bases and V 3 bases, and 16 bases lay outside the gene matches. Germline V gene sequence: CDR1 KGHSH, CDR2 LQKENI. CDR3 DNA: TGTGCCAGCTCACCCTCTTTTTCTGGGACTAGGGGACCAGAGACCCAGTACTTC. Protein sequence: CASSPSFSGTRGPETQYF.

This clone was counted only a few times. The chain employs TRBV5-1 and TRBJ2-2; 7 bases are a match to TRBD1. The germline CDR1 and CDR2 sequences are SGHRS and YFSETQ. CDR3 length: 13 amino acids. V lost 4 bases and J lost 6; bases outside the gene matches: 3. The CDR3 reads CASSPGTAGELFF. CDR3 in DNA: TGCGCCAGCAGCCCCGGGACAGCCGGGGAGCTGTTTTTT.

This clone has a count of ten or more. The chain links TRBV7-9 to TRBJ2-2; 9 bases agree with TRBD1. Per the germline V gene, CDR1 is SEHNR and CDR2 is FQNEAQ (reference sequence). This CDR3 is 15 amino acids long. The V and J ends lost 6 bases and 6 bases, in that order; junction bases with no gene match: 8. Here the CDR3 DNA reads TGTGCCAGCAGTCCCGGGACAGGGAGTTCCGGGGAGCTGTTTTTT. Encoded protein: CASSPGTGSSGELFF.